Listed below are T cell receptor beta chains from one sample, sequenced in a study of T-cell reconstitution after alpha-beta-depleted transplantation in children. One entry per CDR3 protein, called by TCRdb with MiXCR from the PCR reads. The sample has about 540,000 distinct CDR3 sequences; roughly 18% are singletons. Sequenced here: PBMCs from the stem cell graft donor, sampled from the stem cell graft. Source of these receptors: a human donor who donated a stem cell graft to a child with acute lymphoblastic leukemia. The CDR3 runs from the conserved cysteine through the conserved F or W. The D gene is left open where the match is weak. Part of the rows lack a size; the others show once, few, many or a class for expanded clones.

>TRBV19|.|few|TRBJ2-3
CASNELSTDTQYF
TGTGCCAGTAACGAGCTAAGCACAGATACGCAGTATTTT
>TRBV11-2|.|few|TRBJ1-1
CASSLGGTPEAFF
TGTGCCAGCAGCTTAGGCGGGACCCCTGAAGCTTTCTTT
>TRBV5-1|.|few|TRBJ2-3
CASSPSQISTDTQYF
TGCGCCAGCTCCCCCAGCCAAATTAGCACAGATACGCAGTATTTT
>TRBV29-1|TRBD1|.|TRBJ2-3
CSSKAGQGLYF
TGCAGTAGTAAGGCGGGACAGGGCTTGTATTTT
>TRBV2|TRBD1|few|TRBJ1-2
CASRADRGGYGYTF
TGTGCCAGCAGGGCGGACAGGGGTGGCTATGGCTACACCTTC
>TRBV30|.|few|TRBJ1-1
CAGSLRRTLNTEAFF
TGTGCCGGCTCTTTGAGGAGGACCTTGAACACTGAAGCTTTCTTT
>TRBV5-1|.|many|TRBJ2-7
CASSLGPVSYEQYF
TGCGCCAGCAGCTTGGGGCCGGTTTCCTACGAGCAGTACTTC
>TRBV20-1|.|many|TRBJ2-3
CSASRGEPDTQYF
TGCAGTGCTAGTAGGGGCGAGCCAGATACGCAGTATTTT
>TRBV10-2|.|.|TRBJ2-1
CASTKDLNEQFF
TGCGCCAGCACCAAGGACCTCAATGAGCAGTTCTTC
>TRBV12-3/TRBV12-4|.|.|TRBJ1-5
CASSLSWLDSNQPQHF
TGTGCCAGCAGTTTAAGCTGGTTAGATAGCAATCAGCCCCAGCATTTT
>TRBV12-3/TRBV12-4|.|few|TRBJ1-2
CASSSRPDSIYGYTF
TGTGCCAGCAGCTCAAGACCCGATTCGATCTATGGCTACACCTTC
>TRBV5-1|TRBD1|many|TRBJ1-3
CASSLTGQAGNTIYF
TGCGCCAGCAGCTTAACCGGACAGGCTGGAAACACCATATATTTT
>TRBV4-1|TRBD1|.|TRBJ2-6
CASSQGDSGAGANVLTF
TGCGCCAGCAGCCAAGGGGACAGTGGAGCTGGGGCCAACGTCCTGACTTTC
>TRBV9|TRBD2|.|TRBJ2-7
CASSVRGASYEQYF
TGTGCCAGCAGCGTGCGGGGGGCGAGCTACGAGCAGTACTTC
>TRBV3-1|.|few|TRBJ2-3
CASSHPGGESTDTQYF
TGTGCCAGCAGCCACCCCGGGGGCGAAAGCACAGATACGCAGTATTTT
>TRBV19|TRBD2|few|TRBJ2-2
CASSSFQRELGELFF
TGTGCCAGTAGTTCCTTTCAGCGGGAGCTCGGGGAGCTGTTTTTT
>TRBV20-1|.|few|TRBJ2-7
CSASGVLNGRYEQYF
TGCAGTGCTAGTGGAGTGCTAAACGGAAGGTACGAGCAGTACTTC
>TRBV4-1|.|.|TRBJ2-5
CASSLAAPETQYF
TGCGCCAGCAGCCTAGCGGCTCCCGAGACCCAGTACTTC
>TRBV4-1|.|few|TRBJ2-2
CASSQESRYTGELFF
TGCGCCAGCAGCCAAGAGTCGCGATACACCGGGGAGCTGTTTTTT
>TRBV4-2|.|.|TRBJ2-3
CASSPRMRLVGTDTQYF
TGTGCCAGCAGCCCACGAATGAGACTAGTCGGCACAGATACGCAGTATTTT
>TRBV13|.|few|TRBJ1-1
CASLGGGPEAFF
TGTGCCAGCCTGGGCGGGGGACCTGAAGCTTTCTTT
>TRBV20-1|TRBD1|.|TRBJ1-5
CSAKPGQGLYQPQHF
TGCAGTGCCAAGCCGGGACAGGGGTTGTACCAGCCCCAGCATTTT
>TRBV12-3/TRBV12-4|TRBD2|many|TRBJ2-2
CASSLAGVNTGELFF
TGTGCCAGCAGCCTAGCGGGAGTAAACACCGGGGAGCTGTTTTTT
>TRBV6-4|.|few|TRBJ2-1
CASSADRDPYNEQFF
TGTGCCAGCAGTGCCGACAGAGACCCCTACAATGAGCAGTTCTTC
>TRBV5-1|.|.|TRBJ2-3
CASSAADTQYF
TGCGCCAGCAGCGCTGCAGATACGCAGTATTTT
>TRBV20-1|.|.|TRBJ1-3
CSASVGGAAGNTIYF
TGCAGTGCTAGCGTCGGGGGAGCAGCTGGAAACACCATATATTTT
>TRBV2|TRBD1|once|TRBJ1-2
CASRGDSPYGYTF
TGTGCCAGCAGGGGGGACAGCCCCTATGGCTACACCTTC
>TRBV12-5|.|.|TRBJ2-7
CASGSSELEAYEQYF
TGTGCTAGTGGTTCGTCGGAGCTAGAAGCCTACGAGCAGTACTTC
>TRBV27|.|few|TRBJ1-1
CASSLGGTPNTEAFF
TGTGCCAGCAGTTTAGGCGGGACACCAAACACTGAAGCTTTCTTT
>TRBV29-1|.|.|TRBJ2-5
CSVEDPRETQYF
TGCAGCGTTGAAGATCCACGGGAGACCCAGTACTTC
>TRBV29-1|.|.|TRBJ2-7
CSAVEYEQYF
TGCAGCGCCGTTGAGTACGAGCAGTACTTC
>TRBV5-1|.|many|TRBJ1-2
CASSLGTTNYGYTF
TGCGCCAGCAGCTTGGGAACGACGAACTATGGCTACACCTTC
>TRBV4-1|TRBD1|few|TRBJ1-5
CASRPYGTGDQPQHF
TGCGCCAGCAGGCCTTACGGGACAGGGGATCAGCCCCAGCATTTT
>TRBV6-1|.|few|TRBJ1-5
CASSSALGPHSNQPQHF
TGTGCCAGCAGCTCCGCGTTGGGCCCCCATAGCAATCAGCCCCAGCATTTT
>TRBV24-1|.|few|TRBJ2-3
CATSPELASTDTQYF
TGTGCCACCAGCCCCGAACTTGCTAGCACAGATACGCAGTATTTT
>TRBV11-2|.|.|TRBJ2-3
CASSLLTSYGFSGTQYF
TGTGCCAGCAGCCTCCTTACTAGTTATGGGTTTTCGGGTACGCAGTATTTT
>TRBV9|TRBD1|.|TRBJ1-2
CASSVEGQGAYGYTF
TGTGCCAGCAGCGTAGAAGGACAGGGCGCTTATGGCTACACCTTC
>TRBV5-5|.|few|TRBJ2-7
CASSLTRGPPNEQYF
TGTGCCAGCAGCTTGACTCGGGGCCCCCCCAACGAGCAGTACTTC
>TRBV18|.|many|TRBJ1-4
CASSPRAAREKLFF
TGTGCCAGCTCACCTCGAGCAGCCCGGGAAAAACTGTTTTTT
>TRBV30|.|.|TRBJ2-1
CAWSADDNEQFF
TGTGCCTGGAGTGCGGATGACAATGAGCAGTTCTTC
>TRBV18|.|.|TRBJ2-1
CASSPLKEQFF
TGTGCCAGCTCTCCCCTTAAGGAGCAGTTCTTC
>TRBV12-3/TRBV12-4|.|.|TRBJ2-6
CASSLVGAISGANVLTF
TGTGCCAGCAGTTTAGTGGGGGCTATCTCTGGGGCCAACGTCCTGACTTTC
>TRBV29-1|.|.|TRBJ2-2
CSVRITTAGVAGELFF
TGCAGCGTTCGCATTACGACGGCAGGGGTTGCCGGGGAGCTGTTTTTT
>TRBV28|.|many|TRBJ1-5
CASSYGRSNQPQHF
TGTGCCAGCAGTTACGGTCGTAGCAATCAGCCCCAGCATTTT
>TRBV5-8|TRBD1|.|TRBJ2-7
CASSLMGQRYEQYF
TGTGCCAGCAGCTTGATGGGACAGCGGTACGAGCAGTACTTC
>TRBV5-1|.|.|TRBJ1-1
CASSLVQMNTEAFF
TGCGCCAGCAGCTTGGTACAGATGAACACTGAAGCTTTCTTT
>TRBV7-2|.|few|TRBJ2-3
CASSADGWAGDTQYF
TGTGCCAGCAGCGCCGATGGCTGGGCCGGAGATACGCAGTATTTT
>TRBV20-1|.|few|TRBJ2-3
CSSLRTDTQYF
TGCAGTTCACTACGGACAGATACGCAGTATTTT
>TRBV5-1|TRBD1|.|TRBJ2-7
CASSLVPGQVYEQYF
TGCGCCAGCAGCTTGGTTCCGGGACAGGTCTACGAGCAGTACTTC
>TRBV5-1|TRBD1|few|TRBJ1-1
CASSLGPGGAEAFF
TGCGCCAGCAGCTTGGGACCAGGGGGGGCTGAAGCTTTCTTT
>TRBV6-5|.|few|TRBJ2-7
CASSFAPRGYEQYF
TGTGCCAGCAGTTTCGCGCCGAGGGGGTACGAGCAGTACTTC
>TRBV11-3|.|.|TRBJ2-1
CASSSVPSLYNEQFF
TGTGCCAGCAGCTCCGTCCCGTCATTGTACAATGAGCAGTTCTTC
>TRBV10-1|TRBD2|few|TRBJ2-5
CASSVSGGQETQYF
TGCGCCAGCAGTGTATCGGGAGGTCAAGAGACCCAGTACTTC
>TRBV12-3/TRBV12-4|.|few|TRBJ2-2
CASSQTTGELFF
TGTGCCAGCAGCCAAACCACCGGGGAGCTGTTTTTT
>TRBV6-1|TRBD2|.|TRBJ2-2
CASSERAGGGRRTGELFF
TGTGCCAGCAGTGAAAGGGCGGGGGGCGGGAGACGAACCGGGGAGCTGTTTTTT
>TRBV30|TRBD1|.|TRBJ2-3
CAWSAGQGAVGTQYF
TGTGCCTGGAGTGCAGGACAGGGGGCAGTTGGTACGCAGTATTTT
>TRBV20-1|.|.|TRBJ2-7
CSAIHDYEQYF
TGCAGTGCTATACATGACTACGAGCAGTACTTC
>TRBV5-1|TRBD1|many|TRBJ1-1
CASRRDRGNTEAFF
TGCGCCAGCAGACGGGACAGGGGGAACACTGAAGCTTTCTTT